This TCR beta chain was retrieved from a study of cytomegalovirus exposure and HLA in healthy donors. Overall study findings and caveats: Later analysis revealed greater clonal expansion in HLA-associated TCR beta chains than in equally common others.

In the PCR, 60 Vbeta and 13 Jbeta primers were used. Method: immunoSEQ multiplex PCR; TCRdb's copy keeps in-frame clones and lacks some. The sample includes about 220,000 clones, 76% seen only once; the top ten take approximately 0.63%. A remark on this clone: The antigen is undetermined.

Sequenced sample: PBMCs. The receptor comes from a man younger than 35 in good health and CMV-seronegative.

Here the CDR3 reads CATSRHQEAYNEQFF. CDR3 in DNA: TGTGCCACCAGCAGACACCAAGAGGCGTACAATGAGCAGTTCTTC. The V call is TRBV15, the J call TRBJ2-1, with D uncertain. The length of the CDR3 is 15 residues. Between the trimmed V and J ends, which lost 2 bases and 4 bases, there was a span of 12 bases. Germline loops: CDR1 LNHNV, CDR2 YYDKDF (reference sequence).